Shown below are 19 T cell receptor beta chains from a single sample sequenced in a study of shared clonotypes between healthy human individuals. Sequenced by immunoSEQ multiplex PCR; TCRdb stores in-frame clones only, minus some. The repertoire has about 2 million clones, roughly 96% of them found once; the top ten carry 0.13%. The sample comprised naive CD4+ T cells sorted from blood. Regarding subset: CD45RA+ positively selected. The source is a young man in good health.

CDR3 in DNA: TGTGCCAGCAGCTGGAGGGACGGTAATCAGCCCCAGCATTTT. Protein sequence: CASSWRDGNQPQHF. The J gene is TRBJ1-5, the V gene TRBV5-6; D might be TRBD1 (5 bases). Germline V lookup: CDR1 SGHDT, CDR2 YYEEEE. The CDR3 extends over 14 amino acids. With 3 bases removed from V and 4 bases from J, the gap between germline ends came to 11 bases.

This clone was found once. The rearrangement joins TRBV5-6 to TRBJ2-3, with TRBD2 matching 11 bases. Germline V lookup: CDR1 SGHDT, CDR2 YYEEEE. The CDR3 sequence is 16 residues long. Trimming took 0 bases from V and 6 from J; bases not matched to a gene: 6. CDR3 in DNA: TGTGCCAGCAGCTTGGGGCTAGCGGGGGGATGGGATACGCAGTATTTT. Amino acids: CASSLGLAGGWDTQYF.

The chain employs TRBV9 and TRBJ2-3; the D gene is possibly TRBD1 (6 bases). V lost 3 bases to trimming and J lost 0 bases, with 14 bases between them. This CDR3 comprises 16 residues. Germline CDR1 reads SGDLS; CDR2 reads YYNGEE. As DNA, the CDR3 is TGTGCCAGCAGCGCAGTTCAGGGGAAGAGCACAGATACGCAGTATTTT. This sequence encodes CASSAVQGKSTDTQYF.

In regard to this clone: The same CDR3 arises from other DNA sequences in this sample as well. The chain joins TRBV6-6 to TRBJ1-5; no definite D call. Germline-derived CDR1 and CDR2 are MNHNY and SVGAGI (reference sequence). This CDR3 contains 12 residues. V was pared by 1 base and J by 4 bases, with 2 bases between. CDR3 amino acids: CASSYLNQPQHF. The DNA for the CDR3 is TGTGCCAGCAGTTACTTAAATCAGCCCCAGCATTTT.

V gene TRBV5-6 combines with J gene TRBJ2-5, with TRBD2 matching 8 bases. Trimming took 5 bases from V and 5 from J; bases not matched to a gene: 8. Germline V gives CDR1 SGHDT, CDR2 YYEEEE. The length of the CDR3 is 14 residues. As DNA, the CDR3 is TGTGCCAGCAGTATAGCGGGACGAAAGGAGACCCAGTACTTC. It yields the protein CASSIAGRKETQYF.

The CDR3 coding sequence is TGCGCCAGCAGCTTGGTATCAGGGGTAGCAGATACGCAGTATTTT. Protein sequence: CASSLVSGVADTQYF. V usage is TRBV5-1 and J usage is TRBJ2-3; the D gene is possibly TRBD1 (6 bases). The CDR3 length is 15 residues. Between the trimmed V and J ends, which lost 0 bases and 4 bases, there was a span of 12 bases. CDR1 is SGHRS, CDR2 YFSETQ, per germline.

The chain has TRBV7-9 and TRBJ2-6; D uncertain. From germline, CDR1 is SEHNR and CDR2 FQNEAQ (reference sequence). The CDR3 covers 15 residues. V shed 5 bases and J shed 0 bases, with 8 bases lying between them. In nucleotides, the CDR3 is TGTGCCAGCAGCCCGTGGGACTCTGGGGCCAACGTCCTGACTTTC. Amino acids: CASSPWDSGANVLTF.

The chain combines TRBV4-3 with TRBJ2-7; D is perhaps TRBD2 (5 bases). With 0 bases removed from V and 2 bases from J, the gap between germline ends came to 11 bases. Germline V gene lookup returns CDR1 LGHNA and CDR2 YSLEER. The CDR3 consists of 15 residues. This CDR3 reads CASSQDWRSTYEQYF. The CDR3 region has the DNA TGCGCCAGCAGCCAAGATTGGAGGTCGACCTACGAGCAGTACTTC.

This chain links TRBV19 with TRBJ1-3, with D maybe TRBD1 (5 bases). The V end lost 0 bases, the J end lost 2 bases, and 11 bases lay between the germline ends. This CDR3 is built from 16 residues. CDR1 and CDR2 (germline): LNHDA, SQIVND (reference sequence). In nucleotides, the CDR3 is TGTGCCAGTAGTATAGACGGCTTAGGGGCTGGAAACACCATATATTTT. Translation gives CASSIDGLGAGNTIYF.

This clone was seen just once. V usage is TRBV2 and J usage is TRBJ2-2, with D unresolved. V was shortened by 5 bases and J by 8 bases, with 9 bases between the two germline ends. The CDR3 runs to 12 residues. Germline assignment: CDR1 SNHLY and CDR2 FYNNEI. CDR3 sequence reads: CASSTDVGELFF. Here the CDR3 DNA reads TGTGCCAGCAGTACAGATGTAGGGGAGCTGTTTTTT.

The rearrangement links TRBV18 to TRBJ1-2; 8 nucleotides align to TRBD1. Germline lookup yields CDR1 KGHSH and CDR2 LQKENI. CDR3 size: 14 residues. The J segment lost 6 bases and the V segment lost 4 bases, leaving 7 bases of the junction unmatched. In DNA form, the CDR3 reads TGTGCCAGCTCACTATTCGAGACAGGGGATGGCTACACCTTC. Amino acids: CASSLFETGDGYTF.

The genes are TRBV7-2 and TRBJ2-5, with 7 bases aligning to TRBD1. The ends lost 5 bases at V and 5 bases at J; junction bases unmatched: 5. The CDR3 loop spans 13 amino acids. Germline lookup yields CDR1 SGHTA and CDR2 FQGNSA. Here the CDR3 reads CASSERQGETQYF. In DNA, the CDR3 is TGTGCCAGCAGCGAAAGACAGGGCGAGACCCAGTACTTC.

J is TRBJ2-3 and V is TRBV7-6; D gene uncertain. Trimming stripped 2 bases from V and 0 bases from J, with 12 bases between. The germline CDR1 and CDR2 sequences are SGHVS and FNYEAQ. The CDR3 has 16 amino acids. The CDR3: CASSLRPAASTDTQYF. The CDR3 DNA reads as TGTGCCAGCAGCTTAAGGCCGGCAGCTAGCACAGATACGCAGTATTTT.

Of note for this clone: This sample also contains other DNA sequences that code for the same CDR3. The rearrangement links TRBV7-2 to TRBJ2-7; maybe TRBD2 (6 bases). Germline V gene sequence: CDR1 SGHTA, CDR2 FQGNSA. The CDR3 sequence is 15 residues long. V lost 1 base to trimming and J lost 3 bases, with 13 bases between them. The CDR3, as DNA: TGTGCCAGCAGCTTAGACCCGGGGGTTAGCTACGAGCAGTACTTC. This sequence encodes CASSLDPGVSYEQYF.

This rearrangement joins TRBV27 to TRBJ2-7; a possible D gene is TRBD2 (6 bases). Per germline, CDR1 MNHEY and CDR2 SMNVEV (reference sequence). V was clipped by 4 bases and J by 2 bases, with 15 bases between them. The CDR3 extends over 15 amino acids. The CDR3 DNA is TGTGCCAGCAGTTCCACCGGGACTGTACCCTACGAGCAGTACTTC. It codes for CASSSTGTVPYEQYF.

V is TRBV25-1 and J is TRBJ1-3; D is ambiguous. Trimming pared 6 bases from V and 2 bases from J, leaving 5 bases between. CDR3 length: 12 amino acids. Germline CDR1 is MGHDK and CDR2 is SYGVNS. The DNA of the CDR3 is TGTGCCAGCAGGGAGACTGGAAACACCATATATTTT. Protein sequence: CASRETGNTIYF.

This chain links TRBV6-5 with TRBJ1-1; possibly TRBD1 for D (5 bases). The CDR3 has 12 residues. Germline-derived CDR1 and CDR2 are MNHEY and SVGAGI. V was trimmed by 6 bases and J by 8 bases, leaving 13 bases between them. As DNA, the CDR3 is TGTGCCAGCAGGATTCACGGGGGGGAAGCTTTCTTT. Its protein product is CASRIHGGEAFF.

The V call is TRBV7-2, the J call TRBJ2-5; D may be TRBD2 (7 bases). Looked up from germline, CDR1 is SGHTA and CDR2 is FQGNSA. The CDR3 totals 15 residues. Trimming took 6 bases from V and 1 from J, leaving 15 bases between them. The CDR3 DNA reads as TGTGCCAGCAGTTGGGGGGCTAGCGGCCAAGAGACCCAGTACTTC. Amino acid sequence: CASSWGASGQETQYF.

In regard to this clone: This sample includes further DNA sequences coding for the same CDR3. This chain joins TRBV7-2 and TRBJ1-3; no definite D call. Per the germline V gene, CDR1 is SGHTA and CDR2 is FQGNSA. V gave up 1 base and J gave up 2 bases, with 6 bases separating them. The CDR3 runs 14 residues. CDR3 bases: TGTGCCAGCAGCTTAGGTTCCCCTGGAAACACCATATATTTT. The encoded protein is CASSLGSPGNTIYF.